The sequence of this T cell receptor (beta chain) was determined in a study of OX40 agonist ivuxolimab in advanced cancers. The CDR3 has 16 amino acids. Germline V CDR1 and CDR2: ENHRY, SYGVKD. With V trimmed by 6 bases and J by 4 bases, 6 bases remained unmatched. Researchers took blood at baseline, on cycle 4 day 1, and on cycle 7 day 1. Libraries were prepared by immunoSEQ multiplex PCR; TCRdb keeps only in-frame clonotypes and omits some of them. The sample lists about 31,000 clones, less than 90% occurring once. The genes are TRBV10-3 and TRBJ2-1, with TRBD2 identical over 13 bases. The receptor's source is an adult with an advanced solid tumor such as melanoma, head and neck, liver or kidney cancer. The specimen comprised CD4+ or CD8+ T cells sorted from blood, sampled in a trial of the OX40 agonist ivuxolimab. The CDR3 protein is CAISPRLAGGYNEQFF. CDR3 DNA sequence: TGTGCCATCAGCCCCCGACTAGCGGGAGGTTACAATGAGCAGTTCTTC.